This TCR beta chain was captured by sequencing in a study of control samples from healthy donors and cancer patients. Sequenced by immunoSEQ multiplex PCR; TCRdb stores in-frame clones only, minus some. The table shows 100,000 or so clones, with roughly four fifths occurring only once. V was shortened by 8 bases and J by 7 bases, with 14 bases between the two germline ends. The CDR3 loop spans 12 amino acids. The V gene's germline CDR1 is MNHEY and CDR2 SVGAGI. The rearrangement uses TRBV6-5 and TRBJ1-2; D is possibly TRBD1 (5 bases). This clonotype was sampled from a woman between 55 and 75 years old in good health. The sample comprised blood. CDR3 sequence reads: CASLNQGRGYTF. The CDR3 nucleotides read TGTGCCAGCCTAAACCAGGGACGTGGCTACACCTTC.